This T cell receptor beta chain is drawn from a study of T cell responses to AZD1222 COVID-19 vaccine listed by TCRdb under 2021. Broadly, across the study: AZD1222 recipients given second doses at about 4 weeks or at about 12 weeks were pooled, since spike-specific TCR depth and breadth were not found to differ between the two schedules. TCR sequencing covered over 230 trial participants: 200 to 220 given two doses of AZD1222 and about 26 given two doses of MenACWY control vaccine. Trial participants were enrolled by age into 18-55, 56-69 and 70-plus year subgroups, with about 150, 28 and 57 TCR-sequenced participants respectively.

What this sample's time point label stands for: baseline before first vaccination. Vaccinee samples were obtained from the UK trials COV001 and COV002, which included a single-blind randomized controlled phase 2/3 trial of AZD1222 (ChAdOx1 nCoV-19) in healthy adults. For TCRbeta chain sequencing, PBMC samples were collected from trial participants at day 0 and at day 28 after the second dose. Results the study describes overall, beyond this receptor: In the small 56-69-year group, the increase in depth fell short of significance, most likely because of low power. Participants were mostly white British and included more females than males, and it was suggested by the authors that clonal diversity may have been underestimated. The whole spike protein was spanned by vaccine-associated CD4 TCRs, and dominant responses were seen in regions 160-218 and 743-854. Epitopes outside the regions mutated in the B.1.351 and B.1.1.7 variants were reportedly recognized by nearly half of the unique spike-specific TCRs. Because no day 14 peak-response samples were available, repertoires were characterized only after the peak T cell response. Spike-specific TCR breadth and depth rose significantly after two AZD1222 doses compared with day 0 and with MenACWY recipients. Only a handful of AZD1222 recipients were SARS-CoV-2 seropositive at baseline, limiting conclusions about previously exposed vaccinees.

As for this clone: Its antigen remains undetermined. Per-base quality was not reported, and no clone a single base away is much larger than it.

The CDR3 regions of human TCRbeta chains were analyzed by immunosequencing. Concerning the study's data processing: Repertoire TCRs were matched against a reference library of SARS-CoV-2-specific TCRs generated with the MIRA antigen-specificity platform. Breadth was defined as the fraction of unique TCRs that were SARS-CoV-2-associated, and depth was defined as the fraction of total T cells that were SARS-CoV-2-associated. Using the MIRA data, each spike-specific TCR was mapped to the spike region that the TCR reacts to and placed in a CD4 or CD8 class. Log10-transformed breadth and depth values were compared by one-way ANOVA with Sidak's multiple comparisons tests. TCRdb re-hosts the immuneACCESS table, in-frame sequences only. Its copies lack some clones; in the studies checked, an unresolved V gene accounts for under half of them, and the cause for the rest is not known. That table is the source of V, J and clone size, and D and trimming were worked out from the DNA. The sample includes 20,000 to 25,000 clones, with roughly 82% observed a single time. The top ten constitute approximately 45% of the sample.

Trimming at the junction amounts to 7 bases on V and 4 bases on J, and the germline ends lie 13 bases apart. Measured from the cysteine to the phenylalanine, the CDR3 is 13 residues long. Only the CDR3 DNA is retained, 39 bases long and in frame from the first base. The receptor was isolated from an adult in good health. The sample was peripheral blood, taken on day 0 of AZD1222 vaccination. This sequence uses TRBV12-3 or TRBV12-4 and TRBJ1-1; TRBD1 could be the D gene, as 5 bases match. The sequenced DNA: TGTGCCAGCACCCCTTGGGGGGGCACTGAAGCTTTCTTT. Protein translation: CASTPWGGTEAFF.